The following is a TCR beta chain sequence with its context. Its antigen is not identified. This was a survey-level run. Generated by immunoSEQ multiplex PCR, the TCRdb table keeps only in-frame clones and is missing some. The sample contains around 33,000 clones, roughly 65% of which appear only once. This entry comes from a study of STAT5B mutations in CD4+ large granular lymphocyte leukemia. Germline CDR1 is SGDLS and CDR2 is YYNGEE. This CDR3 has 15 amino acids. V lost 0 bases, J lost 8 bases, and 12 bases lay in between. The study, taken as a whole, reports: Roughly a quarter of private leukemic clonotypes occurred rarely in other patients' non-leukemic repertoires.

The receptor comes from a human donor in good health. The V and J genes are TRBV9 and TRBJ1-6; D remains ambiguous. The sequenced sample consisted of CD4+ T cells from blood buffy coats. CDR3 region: CASSVAGRDYSPLHF. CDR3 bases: TGTGCCAGCAGCGTAGCGGGGAGGGATTATTCACCCCTCCACTTT.